Shown below are 13 T cell receptor beta chains from a single sample sequenced in a study of T cells in Graves' hyperthyroidism and ophthalmopathy. What was amplified from RNA transcripts were TCR beta CDR3 regions. First-round RT-PCR with HTBI primers amplified the TCR CDR3 region. MiXCR was run by TCRdb on the multiplex PCR reads, yielding one entry per CDR3 protein. Among approximately 640,000 distinct CDR3 sequences listed, approximately 15% were seen once. Sample: blood. These receptors all stem from a man in his fifties or sixties with Graves' hyperthyroidism.

This clonotype occurred many times. The genes are TRBV18 and TRBJ2-1; no clear D gene. Trimming stripped 3 bases from V and 10 bases from J, with 22 bases between. This CDR3 spans 16 amino acids. Germline V gene data show CDR1 as KGHSH and CDR2 as LQKENI. The CDR3 is CASSPLRADLGGEQFF. The CDR3 DNA is TGTGCCAGCTCACCCCTCCGGGCCGACTTAGGCGGCGAGCAGTTCTTC.

The table lists this clonotype with many counts. The genes are TRBV28 and TRBJ1-1; 10 positions match TRBD1. Germline trimming cut 6 bases from V and 1 base from J; bases unmatched to any gene: 5. Germline V CDR1 and CDR2: MDHEN, SYDVKM. The CDR3 consists of 15 residues. The CDR3, as DNA: TGTGCCAGCAGATCGACAGGGGGCTCGAACACTGAAGCTTTCTTT. It encodes CASRSTGGSNTEAFF. The entire variable domain, with the rest obtained from reference TRBV28 and TRBJ1-1, is as follows: DVKVTQSSRYLVKRTGEKVFLECVQDMDHENMFWYRQDPGLGLRLIYFSYDVKMKEKGDIPEGYSVSREKKERFSLILESASTNQTSMYLCASRSTGGSNTEAFFGQGTRLTVV.

This clonotype was recorded at least ten times. The chain carries TRBV7-3 and TRBJ2-1; no definite D call. CDR1 and CDR2 (germline): SGHTA, FQGTGA. This CDR3 region has 13 residues. Trimming shortened V by 4 bases and J by 8 bases, and 12 bases separated the two germline ends. The CDR3 DNA sequence: TGTGCCAGCAGCTCAGTAGCTAGTCATGAGCAGTTCTTC. Amino acids: CASSSVASHEQFF.

This clonotype was recorded at least ten times. The rearrangement joins TRBV28 to TRBJ2-1, with 7 bases fitting TRBD2. The CDR3 consists of 15 residues. J gave up 7 bases and V 1 base, and 7 bases lay outside the gene matches. The germline gives CDR1 MDHEN, CDR2 SYDVKM. The CDR3 coding sequence is TGTGCCAGCAGTTTATTGGGGGAGGGTCGGAATGAGCAGTTCTTC. Translation gives CASSLLGEGRNEQFF.

This clonotype has a count of ten or more. The CDR3 here is CASSFGPGLTEAFF. CDR3 bases: TGTGCCAGCAGTTTTGGGCCAGGACTAACTGAAGCTTTCTTT. The chain combines TRBV27 with TRBJ1-1; D is ambiguous. V was trimmed by 3 bases and J by 5 bases, leaving 13 bases between them. The CDR3 has 14 residues. The germline V gene has CDR1 MNHEY and CDR2 SMNVEV (reference sequence).

This clonotype has more than one count but fewer than ten. The V call is TRBV7-3, the J call TRBJ1-5; D is unresolved. V was pared by 0 bases and J by 0 bases, with 27 bases between. The CDR3 contains 22 residues. Germline-derived CDR1 and CDR2 are SGHTA and FQGTGA. CDR3 amino acids: CASSLTLRVEYCLKNSNQPQHF. In DNA, the CDR3 is TGTGCCAGCAGCTTAACGTTGAGGGTTGAGTATTGTTTGAAGAATAGCAATCAGCCCCAGCATTTT.

The chain uses TRBV19 and TRBJ2-1; possible D gene TRBD1, 5 bases. CDR1 LNHDA and CDR2 SQIVND come from the germline V gene (reference sequence). The CDR3 loop spans 15 amino acids. Deletions cut 4 bases from V and 0 bases from J, with 10 bases between. This chain's CDR3 is CASSKGSSSYNEQFF. In DNA, the CDR3 is TGTGCCAGTAGTAAGGGGTCCAGCTCCTACAATGAGCAGTTCTTC.

This clonotype was found many times. V gene TRBV6-1 combines with J gene TRBJ1-1, with D uncertain. V lost 7 bases and J 3 bases, leaving 18 bases between the germline ends. This CDR3 comprises 15 residues. Germline V gene lookup returns CDR1 MNHNS and CDR2 SASEGT. The CDR3 coding sequence is TGTGCCAGCACTGGCCGAAAAGCGGGTGACACTGAAGCTTTCTTT. Its protein is CASTGRKAGDTEAFF.

The chain combines TRBV19 with TRBJ2-7, with 8 bases lining up with TRBD2. The CDR3 has 15 residues. V was pared by 3 bases and J by 4 bases, with 8 bases of the junction left unmatched. Germline lookup yields CDR1 LNHDA and CDR2 SQIVND (reference sequence). The DNA of the CDR3 is TGTGCCAGTAGTATGAGCGGAGCGGGGGAATACGAGCAGTACTTC. Amino acid sequence: CASSMSGAGEYEQYF.

Only one count was recorded for this clonotype. The genes are TRBV30 and TRBJ2-3; 8 bases agree with TRBD2. V trimming: 1 base; J trimming: 6 bases; junction bases outside the gene matches: 6. The CDR3 is made up of 14 amino acids. Germline V gene lookup returns CDR1 GTSNPN and CDR2 SVGIG (reference sequence). CDR3 sequence: CAWSGGTSLDTQYF. The CDR3 bases are TGTGCCTGGAGTGGAGGGACTAGTCTCGATACGCAGTATTTT.

The CDR3 nucleotides read TGTGCCAGCAGTACCATGACAGGAGCAAACACTGAAGCTTTCTTT. Its protein product is CASSTMTGANTEAFF. This chain connects TRBV28 to TRBJ1-1; perhaps TRBD1 as D (6 bases). CDR1 MDHEN and CDR2 SYDVKM come from the germline V gene. The CDR3 consists of 15 residues. The germline V and J ends were trimmed by 5 bases and 2 bases, with 15 bases remaining between them.

This clonotype was detected many times. The chain couples TRBV5-1 to TRBJ2-3; possible D gene TRBD1, 6 bases. The CDR3 sequence is 15 residues long. Per the germline V gene, CDR1 is SGHRS and CDR2 is YFSETQ. V was trimmed by 0 bases and J by 2 bases, leaving 10 bases between them. CDR3 nucleotide sequence: TGCGCCAGCAGCTTGGTTACAGGGAACACAGATACGCAGTATTTT. This sequence encodes CASSLVTGNTDTQYF.

With respect to this clonotype: A much larger clone lies a single base off, so this may be a read error. This sequence joins TRBV12-3 or TRBV12-4 and TRBJ1-1; D is unclear. CDR3 length: 13 amino acids. The CDR3: CVSSFGPNTEAFF. The CDR3, as DNA: TGTGTCAGCAGTTTCGGACCGAACACTGAAGCTTTCTTT.